This TCR beta chain appears in the sequencing data of a study of molecular identifiers for immune sequencing clone quantification. Naive CD8 sequencing libraries were generated from around 20,000 to 1,000,000 sorted cells, with 10%, 30% or 50% RNA as input. Sorted naive CD8 T cells were those defined as CD8+CD4-CCR7+CD45RA+. V was pared by 4 bases and J by 6 bases, with 18 bases of the junction left unmatched. CDR1 is LGHNA and CDR2 is YSLEER in the germline V gene. The CDR3 has 19 residues. In preparing bulk TCR libraries, previously described methods and listed TCR primers were used. TCRdb re-called the PCR reads through MiXCR, storing one row per CDR3 protein. This sample carries roughly 320,000 distinct CDR3 sequences, about 23% of them seen once, and the ten largest clones take about 0.71%. This clonotype came up a few times.

The rearrangement uses TRBV4-3 and TRBJ2-2, with 9 bases lining up with TRBD2. The sequencing input was naive CD8+ T cells from blood, with Jurkat cell RNA spiked in. Documented subset: FACS-sorted CD8+CD4-CCR7+CD45RA+ naive T cells. The receptor's source is a human donor in good health. Some libraries in this study had Jurkat cell RNA spiked in. In nucleotides, the CDR3 is TGCGCCAGCAGCCCACACATCGCTGGGCTAGCGGGGATGTCCGGGGAGCTGTTTTTT. It yields the protein CASSPHIAGLAGMSGELFF.